The sample holds a few counts of the clone carrying this TCR beta chain. The target antigen is unknown. This CDR3 has 13 residues. Germline V lookup: CDR1 MGHRA, CDR2 YSYEKL. V was pared by 3 bases and J by 7 bases, with 12 bases between. The sample is drawn from a study of identical twins. General observations from the study: Twin pairs had excess sharing that was weaker in beta out-of-frame sequences. Models predicted less out-of-frame TCR alpha sharing in monozygotic twins than was found.

TCRdb processed the 5' RACE reads anew with MiXCR; each CDR3 protein has one entry. The sample has about 220,000 distinct CDR3 sequences, 6.5% to 8% seen once; the top ten hold less than 15%. This sample also appeared in a second study, on T cells expressing NK-cell markers. Per that paper: Several experiments added an anti-gamma-delta TCR antibody to sort only alpha-beta TCR T cells.

V is TRBV4-1 and J is TRBJ1-1; D is unclear. Sequencing used CD8+ T cells sorted from blood. The source is a woman under 30 in good health. CDR3 protein: CASSQEGRSEAFF. CDR3 bases: TGCGCCAGCAGCCAGGAAGGCCGGAGTGAAGCTTTCTTT.